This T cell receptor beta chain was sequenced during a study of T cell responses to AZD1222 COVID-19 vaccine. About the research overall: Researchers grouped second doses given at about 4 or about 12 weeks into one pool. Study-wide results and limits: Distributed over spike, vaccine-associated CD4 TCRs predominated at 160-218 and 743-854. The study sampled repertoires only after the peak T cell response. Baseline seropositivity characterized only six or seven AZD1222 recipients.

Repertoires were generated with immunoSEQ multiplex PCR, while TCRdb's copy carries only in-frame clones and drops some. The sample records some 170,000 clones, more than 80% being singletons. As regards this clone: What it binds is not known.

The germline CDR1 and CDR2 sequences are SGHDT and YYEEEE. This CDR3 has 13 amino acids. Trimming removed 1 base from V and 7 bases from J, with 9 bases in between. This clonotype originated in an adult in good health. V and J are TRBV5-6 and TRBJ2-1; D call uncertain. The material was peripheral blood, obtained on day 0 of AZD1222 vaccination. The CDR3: CASSLYSRNEQFF. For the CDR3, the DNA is TGTGCCAGCAGCTTGTACTCACGGAATGAGCAGTTCTTC.